The T cell receptor (beta chain) described here comes from a study of cytomegalovirus exposure and HLA in healthy donors. This CDR3 has 15 residues. CDR1 and CDR2 from the germline V gene are SGDLS and YYNGEE. Trimming shortened V by 4 bases and J by 8 bases, and 21 bases separated the two germline ends. PCR amplification relied on 60 Vbeta primers (plus 13 Jbeta primers). Method: immunoSEQ multiplex PCR; TCRdb's copy keeps in-frame clones and lacks some. The sample has 70,000 or so clones. Material: PBMCs. The sequence was collected from a boy under 18 in good health and CMV-seronegative. The J gene is TRBJ1-2, the V gene TRBV9, with a weak D call TRBD1 (5 bases). In nucleotides, the CDR3 is TGTGCCAGCAGCACGACAGAGGATGATGCATGGGGCTACACCTTC. Its translation: CASSTTEDDAWGYTF.